A single sample is the source of the 11 T cell receptor beta chains below, sequenced in a study of cytomegalovirus exposure and HLA in healthy donors. Measured with immunoSEQ multiplex PCR; TCRdb has only the in-frame clones, and not every one. Counted here are about 160,000 clones, 65% to 90% occurring once; the ten biggest clones make up about 2.3%. Sample: PBMCs. The receptors derive from a woman aged 18-35 years in good health and CMV-seronegative.

V usage is TRBV4-1 and J usage is TRBJ2-7; TRBD2 agrees at 7 bases. This CDR3 has 14 amino acids. Trimming cost V 3 bases and J 1 base; bases outside gene matches: 3. Germline lookup yields CDR1 MGHRA and CDR2 YSYEKL. The CDR3, as DNA: TGCGCCAGCAGCCAGGATAGCGGGTCCTACGAGCAGTACTTC. Translated: CASSQDSGSYEQYF.

The rearrangement joins TRBV11-3 to TRBJ1-1; 7 positions agree with TRBD1. The CDR3 sequence is 16 residues long. Germline lookup yields CDR1 SGHNT and CDR2 YENEEA. The ends lost 4 bases at V and 1 base at J; junction bases unmatched: 9. CDR3: CASSSSTGTANTEAFF. CDR3 nucleotides: TGTGCCAGCAGCTCCAGTACCGGGACAGCGAACACTGAAGCTTTCTTT.

The V and J genes are TRBV5-1 and TRBJ2-5, with 8 bases lining up with TRBD2. The germline V gene encodes CDR1 SGHRS and CDR2 YFSETQ. The CDR3 runs 16 residues. The junction had 15 bases not matched to a gene; V was cut back by 4 bases and J by 7 bases. The CDR3 spells CASSPEPGTRGGTQYF. Written as DNA, the CDR3 is TGCGCCAGCAGCCCTGAACCCGGGACTAGAGGGGGGACCCAGTACTTC.

In this sample, this clone turned up a few times. This chain links TRBV6-1 with TRBJ2-3; TRBD1 matches 8 bases. The CDR3 runs to 15 residues. The ends lost 5 bases at V and 4 bases at J; junction bases unmatched: 8. Germline CDR1 and CDR2: MNHNS and SASEGT. The CDR3 coding sequence is TGTGCCAGCAGTTTAAGACAGGGGAGAGCAGATACGCAGTATTTT. It is translated as CASSLRQGRADTQYF.

The genes are TRBV4-3 and TRBJ2-2, with D tentatively TRBD2 (5 bases). V gave up 0 bases and J gave up 4 bases, with 9 bases separating them. This CDR3 comprises 15 residues. Germline V gene lookup returns CDR1 LGHNA and CDR2 YSLEER. The CDR3 nucleotides are TGCGCCAGCAGCCAAGAAGTTGCGGGCACCGGGGAGCTGTTTTTT. Translation: CASSQEVAGTGELFF.

The CDR3 region is CASSSGTASGNTIYF. Written as DNA, the CDR3 is TGTGCCAGCAGCTCGGGGACAGCCTCTGGAAACACCATATATTTT. The chain is built from TRBV7-6 and TRBJ1-3; 7 bases map to TRBD1. Trimming took 4 bases from V and 0 from J; bases not matched to a gene: 3. Germline loops: CDR1 SGHVS, CDR2 FNYEAQ. This CDR3 has 15 amino acids. Combining the CDR3 with reference TRBV7-6 and TRBJ1-3 gives the whole variable domain GAGVSQSPRYKVTKRGQDVALRCDPISGHVSLYWYRQALGQGPEFLTYFNYEAQQDKSGLPNDRFSAERPEGSISTLTIQRTEQRDSAMYRCASSSGTASGNTIYFGEGSWLTVV.

V usage is TRBV27 and J usage is TRBJ1-5; 8 positions match TRBD1. This CDR3 is 14 amino acids long. V lost 5 bases and J lost 4; bases outside the gene matches: 4. From germline, CDR1 is MNHEY and CDR2 SMNVEV (reference sequence). The DNA of the CDR3 is TGTGCCAGCAGTCCCTACAGGGGGAATCAGCCCCAGCATTTT. Its protein is CASSPYRGNQPQHF.

CDR3 residues: CASSSSRLASYEQYF. DNA of the CDR3: TGTGCCAGCAGCAGCTCTAGACTAGCTTCCTACGAGCAGTACTTC. V and J are TRBV5-6 and TRBJ2-7; 7 bases line up with TRBD2. The CDR3 runs 15 residues. V shed 4 bases and J 1 base; nucleotides not matched to a gene: 8. Germline CDR1 SGHDT, CDR2 YYEEEE.

This clone showed up just once. CDR3 in amino acids: CASSIQQGGEQFF. The CDR3 DNA is TGTGCCAGTAGTATCCAACAGGGTGGTGAGCAGTTCTTC. The chain joins TRBV19 to TRBJ2-1, with D possibly matching TRBD1 (6 bases). Per the germline V gene, CDR1 is LNHDA and CDR2 is SQIVND (reference sequence). V was clipped by 3 bases and J by 9 bases, with 12 bases between them. CDR3 length equals 13 residues.

This chain uses TRBV5-8 with TRBJ2-7, with 7 bases aligning to TRBD1. J lost 3 bases, V lost 2 bases, and 8 bases had no gene match. The CDR3 length is 15 residues. The germline gives CDR1 SGHTS, CDR2 YDEGEE. The CDR3 DNA follows: TGTGCCAGCAGCTTCCCCGGGACAGCTGACTACGAGCAGTACTTC. Its protein product is CASSFPGTADYEQYF.

This clone was observed once. The chain uses TRBV2 and TRBJ1-5; the D gene is possibly TRBD1 (5 bases). CDR1 and CDR2 from the germline V gene are SNHLY and FYNNEI. CDR3 length equals 16 residues. V was clipped by 5 bases and J by 0 bases, with 14 bases between them. CDR3 nucleotide sequence: TGTGCCAGCAGTCCCTCCCGACAGTATAGCAATCAGCCCCAGCATTTT. Its translation: CASSPSRQYSNQPQHF.